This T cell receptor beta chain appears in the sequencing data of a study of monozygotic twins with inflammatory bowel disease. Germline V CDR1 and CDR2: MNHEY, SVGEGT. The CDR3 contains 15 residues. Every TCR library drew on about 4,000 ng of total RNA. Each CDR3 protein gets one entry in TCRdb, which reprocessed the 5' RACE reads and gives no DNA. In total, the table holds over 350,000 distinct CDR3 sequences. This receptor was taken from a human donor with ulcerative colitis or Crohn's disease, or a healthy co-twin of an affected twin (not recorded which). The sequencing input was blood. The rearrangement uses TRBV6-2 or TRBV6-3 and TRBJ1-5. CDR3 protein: CASSVFGRNNQPQHF.